These T cell receptor beta chains were read from a single sample in a study of glioma-infiltrating T cells. MiXCR, applied by TCRdb to the multiplex PCR reads, yields one record per CDR3 protein. The table includes around 140,000 distinct CDR3 sequences, about 39% detected once. Sequenced input: glioma tissue, nonneoplastic brain tissue, or PBMCs (not recorded which). The receptors stem from a human donor with low-grade glioma or glioblastoma, undergoing nonglioma brain surgery, or in good health (not recorded which). Each CDR3 is given with its conserved first and last residue. Each record gives: D gene, V gene, J gene, clone size, CDR3 protein, CDR3 DNA. The D gene is left open where the match is weak. For some rows the clone size is stated as once, few or many, or as a class when expanded; others skip it.

D gene: NA; V gene: TRBV7-2; J gene: TRBJ2-5; clone size: NA; CDR3 protein: CASSSRQLAYQETQYF; CDR3 DNA: TGTGCCAGCAGCTCTCGCCAACTAGCCTACCAAGAGACCCAGTACTTC
D gene: TRBD1; V gene: TRBV2; J gene: TRBJ1-2; clone size: NA; CDR3 protein: CASKEQGAAHYGYTF; CDR3 DNA: TGTGCCAGCAAAGAACAGGGGGCAGCGCACTATGGCTACACCTTC
D gene: NA; V gene: TRBV27; J gene: TRBJ2-5; clone size: many; CDR3 protein: CASSFQARQETQYF; CDR3 DNA: TGTGCCAGCAGTTTCCAAGCTAGACAAGAGACCCAGTACTTC
D gene: TRBD1; V gene: TRBV28; J gene: TRBJ2-7; clone size: NA; CDR3 protein: CASSFTGQGANEQYF; CDR3 DNA: TGTGCCAGCAGTTTTACTGGACAGGGGGCCAACGAGCAGTACTTC
D gene: TRBD2; V gene: TRBV6-9; J gene: TRBJ2-7; clone size: few; CDR3 protein: CASSYTSGPYEQYF; CDR3 DNA: TGTGCCAGCAGTTACACTAGCGGACCCTACGAGCAGTACTTC
D gene: NA; V gene: TRBV29-1; J gene: TRBJ2-1; clone size: NA; CDR3 protein: CSVAPGHNEQFF; CDR3 DNA: TGCAGCGTTGCCCCCGGACACAATGAGCAGTTCTTC
D gene: TRBD1; V gene: TRBV12-5; J gene: TRBJ2-5; clone size: NA; CDR3 protein: CASGLRSPGQGLGETQYF; CDR3 DNA: TGTGCTAGTGGTTTGAGGTCACCGGGACAGGGGTTAGGTGAGACCCAGTACTTC
D gene: NA; V gene: TRBV7-2; J gene: TRBJ1-6; clone size: NA; CDR3 protein: CASSSHRAYNSPIHF; CDR3 DNA: TGTGCCAGCAGCTCACACAGAGCCTATAATTCACCCATCCACTTT
D gene: NA; V gene: TRBV19; J gene: TRBJ1-1; clone size: NA; CDR3 protein: CASCPSGNTEAFF; CDR3 DNA: TGTGCCAGTTGTCCCAGCGGGAACACTGAAGCTTTCTTT
D gene: NA; V gene: TRBV7-2; J gene: TRBJ1-3; clone size: few; CDR3 protein: CASSLGTAGNTIYF; CDR3 DNA: TGTGCCAGCAGCTTAGGCACAGCTGGAAACACCATATATTTT
D gene: TRBD1; V gene: TRBV7-8; J gene: TRBJ2-3; clone size: few; CDR3 protein: CASSPGQAITDTQYF; CDR3 DNA: TGTGCCAGCAGCCCCGGACAGGCAATCACAGATACGCAGTATTTT
D gene: NA; V gene: TRBV7-9; J gene: TRBJ1-1; clone size: NA; CDR3 protein: CASSLAPGAASEAFF; CDR3 DNA: TGTGCCAGCAGCTTAGCACCGGGGGCTGCGTCTGAAGCTTTCTTT
D gene: NA; V gene: TRBV27; J gene: TRBJ2-7; clone size: few; CDR3 protein: CASSLCRYEQYF; CDR3 DNA: TGTGCCAGCAGCCTCTGTAGGTACGAGCAGTACTTC
D gene: NA; V gene: TRBV6-1; J gene: TRBJ2-5; clone size: once; CDR3 protein: CASSRTAETQYF; CDR3 DNA: TGTGCCAGCAGCAGAACCGCGGAGACCCAGTACTTC
D gene: NA; V gene: TRBV6-5; J gene: TRBJ1-6; clone size: NA; CDR3 protein: CASRAQGQGGNSPLHF; CDR3 DNA: TGTGCCAGCAGAGCGCAGGGGCAGGGAGGGAATTCACCCCTCCACTTT
D gene: NA; V gene: TRBV6-4; J gene: TRBJ2-2; clone size: NA; CDR3 protein: CASSQEGSASGELFF; CDR3 DNA: TGTGCCAGCAGTCAAGAAGGCAGCGCATCCGGGGAGCTGTTTTTT
D gene: NA; V gene: TRBV6-1; J gene: TRBJ2-4; clone size: once; CDR3 protein: CASGQLLAKNIQYF; CDR3 DNA: TGTGCCAGCGGACAGCTACTAGCCAAAAACATTCAGTACTTC
D gene: NA; V gene: TRBV6-1; J gene: TRBJ2-7; clone size: many; CDR3 protein: CASSSQQGRYEQYF; CDR3 DNA: TGTGCCAGCAGTTCTCAACAGGGGAGGTATGAGCAGTACTTC
D gene: NA; V gene: TRBV20-1; J gene: TRBJ2-3; clone size: few; CDR3 protein: CSARGEGRQDTQYF; CDR3 DNA: TGCAGTGCTAGAGGGGAAGGGCGGCAGGATACGCAGTATTTT
D gene: TRBD1; V gene: TRBV10-3; J gene: TRBJ1-2; clone size: NA; CDR3 protein: CAIRAGQNNYGYTF; CDR3 DNA: TGTGCCATCAGGGCGGGACAGAATAACTATGGCTACACCTTC
D gene: TRBD1; V gene: TRBV7-6; J gene: TRBJ1-1; clone size: few; CDR3 protein: CASSPRQGGFPEAFF; CDR3 DNA: TGTGCCAGCAGCCCCCGACAGGGAGGGTTCCCTGAAGCTTTCTTT
D gene: NA; V gene: TRBV12-3/TRBV12-4; J gene: TRBJ2-1; clone size: NA; CDR3 protein: CASSLIGVEQFF; CDR3 DNA: TGTGCCAGCAGTTTAATCGGGGTTGAGCAGTTCTTC
D gene: NA; V gene: TRBV6-5; J gene: TRBJ1-5; clone size: few; CDR3 protein: CASSGTPDSNQPQHF; CDR3 DNA: TGTGCCAGCAGCGGGACGCCTGATAGCAATCAGCCCCAGCATTTT
D gene: NA; V gene: TRBV6-1; J gene: TRBJ2-7; clone size: many; CDR3 protein: CASSALYEQYF; CDR3 DNA: TGTGCCAGCAGTGCCCTCTACGAGCAGTACTTC
D gene: NA; V gene: TRBV24-1; J gene: TRBJ2-1; clone size: NA; CDR3 protein: CATQGFNEQFF; CDR3 DNA: TGTGCCACTCAGGGTTTCAATGAGCAGTTCTTC
D gene: NA; V gene: TRBV2; J gene: TRBJ1-1; clone size: few; CDR3 protein: CASSRQKGETEAFF; CDR3 DNA: TGTGCCAGCAGCCGACAGAAAGGGGAGACTGAAGCTTTCTTT
D gene: TRBD2; V gene: TRBV7-8; J gene: TRBJ2-3; clone size: NA; CDR3 protein: CASRGTSGTTDTQYF; CDR3 DNA: TGTGCCAGCAGGGGGACTAGCGGAACCACAGATACGCAGTATTTT
D gene: TRBD2; V gene: TRBV27; J gene: TRBJ2-5; clone size: few; CDR3 protein: CASSSRLAGAKNLQETQYF; CDR3 DNA: TGTGCCAGCAGTTCCCGGCTAGCGGGGGCGAAAAACCTCCAAGAGACCCAGTACTTC
D gene: TRBD1; V gene: TRBV24-1; J gene: TRBJ1-2; clone size: few; CDR3 protein: CASSGDRGYGYTF; CDR3 DNA: TGTGCCAGCAGTGGGGACAGGGGATATGGCTACACCTTC
D gene: TRBD1; V gene: TRBV27; J gene: TRBJ2-3; clone size: many; CDR3 protein: CASSQLPRGLNTQYF; CDR3 DNA: TGTGCCAGCAGTCAGCTGCCCAGGGGGCTTAATACGCAGTATTTT
D gene: TRBD1; V gene: TRBV6-2/TRBV6-3; J gene: TRBJ2-1; clone size: NA; CDR3 protein: CASSYRDRGNNEQFF; CDR3 DNA: TGTGCCAGCAGTTACAGAGACAGGGGGAACAATGAGCAGTTCTTC
D gene: TRBD1; V gene: TRBV6-1; J gene: TRBJ2-7; clone size: NA; CDR3 protein: CASSSRQGYEQYF; CDR3 DNA: TGTGCCAGCAGCAGTAGACAGGGCTACGAGCAGTACTTC
D gene: NA; V gene: TRBV7-2; J gene: TRBJ2-7; clone size: NA; CDR3 protein: CASSLAGHPPWDEQYF; CDR3 DNA: TGTGCCAGCAGCCTAGCAGGCCACCCGCCCTGGGACGAGCAGTACTTC
D gene: NA; V gene: TRBV6-1; J gene: TRBJ1-2; clone size: many; CDR3 protein: CASEGGNYGYTF; CDR3 DNA: TGTGCCAGCGAGGGGGGTAACTATGGCTACACCTTC
D gene: NA; V gene: TRBV6-5; J gene: TRBJ2-7; clone size: NA; CDR3 protein: CACSYTGSAYEQYF; CDR3 DNA: TGTGCCTGCAGTTACACAGGGAGCGCGTACGAGCAGTACTTC
D gene: NA; V gene: TRBV19; J gene: TRBJ1-5; clone size: NA; CDR3 protein: CASIAGVANQPQHF; CDR3 DNA: TGTGCCAGTATCGCAGGGGTGGCGAACCAGCCCCAGCATTTT
D gene: TRBD2; V gene: TRBV2; J gene: TRBJ2-7; clone size: NA; CDR3 protein: CASKTSGSPGYEQYF; CDR3 DNA: TGTGCCAGCAAGACTAGCGGGAGCCCAGGGTACGAGCAGTACTTC
D gene: NA; V gene: TRBV19; J gene: TRBJ2-1; clone size: NA; CDR3 protein: CASSVFRDLGNEQFF; CDR3 DNA: TGTGCCAGTAGTGTCTTCAGGGATCTGGGCAATGAGCAGTTCTTC
D gene: TRBD1; V gene: TRBV6-1; J gene: TRBJ2-1; clone size: many; CDR3 protein: CASSVVGTGINEQFF; CDR3 DNA: TGTGCCAGCAGTGTAGTCGGGACAGGGATAAATGAGCAGTTCTTC
D gene: NA; V gene: TRBV4-3; J gene: TRBJ2-1; clone size: NA; CDR3 protein: CASSPDWAVNNEQFF; CDR3 DNA: TGCGCCAGCAGCCCTGACTGGGCGGTTAACAATGAGCAGTTCTTC
D gene: NA; V gene: TRBV29-1; J gene: TRBJ2-3; clone size: many; CDR3 protein: CSVEEEPFSADTQYF; CDR3 DNA: TGCAGCGTTGAAGAAGAGCCATTTAGCGCAGATACGCAGTATTTT
D gene: NA; V gene: TRBV6-2/TRBV6-3; J gene: TRBJ2-5; clone size: few; CDR3 protein: CASSPPSQETQYF; CDR3 DNA: TGTGCCAGCAGTCCCCCATCACAAGAGACCCAGTACTTC
D gene: NA; V gene: TRBV28; J gene: TRBJ1-2; clone size: few; CDR3 protein: CASSFGENYGYTF; CDR3 DNA: TGTGCCAGCAGTTTCGGGGAAAACTATGGCTACACCTTC
D gene: TRBD2; V gene: TRBV20-1; J gene: TRBJ2-3; clone size: NA; CDR3 protein: CSVSPLFSRGASTDTQYF; CDR3 DNA: TGCAGTGTTTCCCCACTCTTTTCGCGGGGGGCTAGCACAGATACGCAGTATTTT
D gene: TRBD2; V gene: TRBV4-1; J gene: TRBJ2-3; clone size: NA; CDR3 protein: CASSQAYPSGIYADTQYF; CDR3 DNA: TGCGCCAGCAGCCAAGCTTATCCTAGCGGGATATATGCAGATACGCAGTATTTT
D gene: TRBD2; V gene: TRBV28; J gene: TRBJ2-7; clone size: NA; CDR3 protein: CASRTSGGPYEQYF; CDR3 DNA: TGTGCCAGCAGAACAAGCGGGGGCCCCTACGAGCAGTACTTC
D gene: NA; V gene: TRBV6-1; J gene: TRBJ1-5; clone size: many; CDR3 protein: CASSVGTGNQPQHF; CDR3 DNA: TGTGCCAGCAGTGTAGGGACTGGCAATCAGCCCCAGCATTTT
D gene: NA; V gene: TRBV4-3; J gene: TRBJ1-6; clone size: NA; CDR3 protein: CASSQDLAGAGSPLHF; CDR3 DNA: TGCGCCAGCAGCCAAGATTTGGCAGGGGCAGGTTCACCCCTCCACTTT
D gene: NA; V gene: TRBV10-3; J gene: TRBJ1-2; clone size: once; CDR3 protein: CAISDPSNYGYTF; CDR3 DNA: TGTGCCATCAGTGACCCCTCAAACTATGGCTACACCTTC
D gene: NA; V gene: TRBV27; J gene: TRBJ1-2; clone size: few; CDR3 protein: CASSLTVYGYTF; CDR3 DNA: TGTGCCAGCAGTTTGACGGTTTATGGCTACACCTTC
D gene: TRBD1; V gene: TRBV15; J gene: TRBJ1-3; clone size: few; CDR3 protein: CATRDRYSGNTIYF; CDR3 DNA: TGTGCCACCAGGGACAGGTACTCTGGAAACACCATATATTTT
D gene: NA; V gene: TRBV7-2; J gene: TRBJ2-5; clone size: few; CDR3 protein: CASSPPGTRETQYF; CDR3 DNA: TGTGCCAGCAGCCCCCCCGGGACTCGGGAGACCCAGTACTTC
D gene: NA; V gene: TRBV2; J gene: TRBJ1-2; clone size: NA; CDR3 protein: CASSFTGGYTF; CDR3 DNA: TGTGCCAGCAGTTTTACAGGGGGCTACACCTTC
D gene: NA; V gene: TRBV7-2; J gene: TRBJ2-3; clone size: few; CDR3 protein: CASRPSIGSDTQYF; CDR3 DNA: TGTGCCAGCAGACCCTCCATAGGGTCAGATACGCAGTATTTT
D gene: NA; V gene: TRBV4-1; J gene: TRBJ2-3; clone size: NA; CDR3 protein: CASSARSNASPDTQYF; CDR3 DNA: TGCGCCAGCAGCGCCAGGTCCAACGCCAGCCCAGATACGCAGTATTTT
D gene: TRBD2; V gene: TRBV27; J gene: TRBJ2-7; clone size: few; CDR3 protein: CASSFGVSGIYEQYF; CDR3 DNA: TGTGCCAGCAGTTTCGGTGTTAGCGGGATCTACGAGCAGTACTTC
D gene: NA; V gene: TRBV27; J gene: TRBJ2-1; clone size: NA; CDR3 protein: CASSPLRSSYNEQFF; CDR3 DNA: TGTGCCAGCAGCCCCCTCAGGAGCTCCTACAATGAGCAGTTCTTC
D gene: TRBD1; V gene: TRBV15; J gene: TRBJ1-1; clone size: many; CDR3 protein: CATMQGASYTEAFF; CDR3 DNA: TGTGCCACCATGCAGGGGGCGTCATACACTGAAGCTTTCTTT